A selection of T cell receptor beta chains follows, all from one sample in a study of blood T cell repertoires in COVID-19. Generated by immunoSEQ multiplex PCR, the TCRdb table keeps only in-frame clones and is missing some. Among about 74,000 clones listed, roughly 90% were seen once. The sequenced sample was peripheral blood. The receptors were gathered from a man between 50 and 59 years old with acute or convalescent COVID-19. The CDR3 runs from the conserved cysteine through the conserved F or W. A D gene is named only where the DNA matches it firmly. The size entry is marked missing in some rows and otherwise reads once, few, many or a size class.

J | V | size | D | DNA | CDR3
TRBJ1-5 | TRBV28 | NA | NA | TGTGCCAGCAGTTTCCAGGGCAAGAATCAGCCCCAGCATTTT | CASSFQGKNQPQHF
TRBJ2-7 | TRBV3-1/TRBV3-2 | NA | TRBD1 | TGTGCCAGCAGCTTTCGGACAGGGGTTAGCGAGCAGTACTTC | CASSFRTGVSEQYF
TRBJ2-5 | TRBV19 | once | TRBD2 | TGTGCCAGTAGTATTTTGGGGACTAGCGAAGAGACCCAGTACTTC | CASSILGTSEETQYF
TRBJ2-2 | TRBV11-1 | NA | NA | TGTGCCAGCAGCCCCCGTATCAGTGCCGGGGAGCTGTTTTTT | CASSPRISAGELFF
TRBJ2-1 | TRBV3-1/TRBV3-2 | NA | TRBD2 | TGTGCCAGCAGCCAAGAAGCCGGCGGGAGCCCCTACAATGAGCAGTTCTTC | CASSQEAGGSPYNEQFF
TRBJ2-1 | TRBV19 | NA | NA | TGTGCCAGCAGGGTATCGCCCTACAATGAGCAGTTCTTC | CASRVSPYNEQFF
TRBJ1-1 | TRBV29-1 | NA | TRBD1 | TGCAGCGTTGAGCCTCGACTGACAGGGGCGACTTTCTTT | CSVEPRLTGATFF
TRBJ2-5 | TRBV18 | NA | NA | TGTGCCAGCTCACCACCGGGCCGAGAGACCCAGTACTTC | CASSPPGRETQYF
TRBJ1-5 | TRBV15 | NA | TRBD1 | TGTGCCACCAGCAGCGATAACAGGGGTAGCAATCAGCCCCAGCATTTT | CATSSDNRGSNQPQHF
TRBJ1-3 | TRBV7-2 | few | NA | TGTGCCAGCAGCTTAAGTTTCCTGCCGGGAGGGGGACAAAACACCATATATTTT | CASSLSFLPGGGQNTIYF
TRBJ2-7 | TRBV7-2 | NA | TRBD2 | TGTGCCAGCAGCTTAGACACCCTGACTAGCTTCTACTACGAGCAGTACTTC | CASSLDTLTSFYYEQYF
TRBJ2-3 | TRBV7-3 | NA | TRBD2 | TGTGCCAGCAGCTTAACTAGCGGGGGATCAGATACGCAGTATTTT | CASSLTSGGSDTQYF
TRBJ1-5 | TRBV28 | NA | TRBD1 | TGTGCCAGCAGTTTCGACAGGGGTGGCAATCAGCCCCAGCATTTT | CASSFDRGGNQPQHF
TRBJ2-3 | TRBV28 | NA | TRBD2 | TGTGCCAGCAGTTCGCCCCAGGGACTAGCGGGCACAGATACGCAGTATTTT | CASSSPQGLAGTDTQYF